This is a list of T cell receptor beta chains from one sample in a study of blood T cell repertoires in COVID-19. TCRdb keeps only in-frame clones here, not all; method: immunoSEQ multiplex PCR. The sample lists roughly 260,000 clones, 80% to 90% occurring once. Sequenced: PBMCs or T cells enriched from blood (not recorded which). All receptors derive from a woman between 25 and 40 years old with acute COVID-19. The CDR3 runs from the conserved cysteine through the conserved F or W. The D gene is left open where the match is weak. Rows may omit the clone size; those that give it use once, few, many or a size class.

j_call v_call cdr3_length d_call clone_size cdr3_aa cdr3_nt
TRBJ1-1 TRBV9 15 - - CASSVRGGMNTEAFF TGTGCCAGCAGCGTAAGGGGGGGAATGAACACTGAAGCTTTCTTT
TRBJ1-1 TRBV9 15 - few CASSPRSRPNTEAFF TGTGCCAGCAGCCCAAGGAGTAGGCCCAACACTGAAGCTTTCTTT
TRBJ1-3 TRBV4-3 14 TRBD1 - CASSRDRAGNTIYF TGCGCCAGCAGCCGGGACAGGGCTGGAAACACCATATATTTT
TRBJ1-1 TRBV6-4 13 - - CASSFAGDTEAFF TGTGCCAGCAGTTTTGCCGGGGACACTGAAGCTTTCTTT
TRBJ2-2 TRBV19 15 TRBD2 once CASSGLAAYTGELFF TGTGCCAGTAGTGGACTAGCGGCTTACACCGGGGAGCTGTTTTTT
TRBJ1-2 TRBV3-1/TRBV3-2 16 TRBD1 - CASSQTLGQGTYGYTF TGTGCCAGCAGCCAGACATTGGGACAGGGGACTTATGGCTACACCTTC
TRBJ1-2 TRBV6-5 13 TRBD1 - CASSSGQGNGYTF TGTGCCAGCAGTTCGGGACAGGGGAATGGCTACACCTTC
TRBJ1-5 TRBV6-5 13 - - CASRAGVLQPQHF TGTGCCAGCAGGGCGGGGGTATTGCAGCCCCAGCATTTT
TRBJ2-5 TRBV10-1 9 - - CATEETQYF TGCGCCACCGAAGAGACCCAGTACTTC
TRBJ2-7 TRBV6-5 14 - medium-sized CASTHEASVYEQYF TGTGCCAGCACCCATGAGGCGTCGGTATACGAGCAGTACTTC
TRBJ2-5 TRBV6-5 14 - - CASSPLFPGETQYF TGTGCCAGCAGTCCTCTATTCCCCGGGGAGACCCAGTACTTC
TRBJ1-4 TRBV27 15 - few CASSLRGTRYEKLFF TGTGCCAGCAGTTTAAGGGGGACGAGGTATGAAAAACTGTTTTTT
TRBJ2-1 TRBV7-9 15 TRBD2 few CASSSPSGGAHEQFF TGTGCCAGCAGCTCCCCTAGCGGGGGGGCCCATGAGCAGTTCTTC
TRBJ2-1 TRBV20-1 15 - - CSANDPMSSYNEQFF TGCAGTGCTAATGACCCCATGAGCTCCTACAATGAGCAGTTCTTC
TRBJ2-7 TRBV24-1 12 - - CASRIGHYEQYF TGTGCCAGCAGGATCGGACACTACGAGCAGTACTTC
TRBJ1-6 TRBV7-8 15 - - CASSPQGVGNSPLHF TGTGCCAGCAGCCCACAGGGTGTTGGTAATTCACCCCTCCACTTT
TRBJ1-1 TRBV5-1 15 TRBD1 - CASSPQYRGGTEAFF TGCGCCAGCAGCCCGCAGTACAGGGGGGGCACTGAAGCTTTCTTT
TRBJ1-3 TRBV15 20 TRBD1 - CATSRDPGGQGFPSGNTIYF TGTGCCACCAGCAGAGATCCCGGGGGACAGGGGTTCCCCTCTGGAAACACCATATATTTT
TRBJ2-7 TRBV6-1 14 TRBD1 - CASREADRIYEQYF TGTGCCAGCAGGGAAGCGGACAGGATTTACGAGCAGTACTTC
TRBJ2-7 TRBV6-2/TRBV6-3 16 - - CASSWEVGQSNYEQYF TGTGCCAGCAGTTGGGAGGTCGGGCAGAGTAACTACGAGCAGTACTTC
TRBJ1-5 TRBV27 15 TRBD1 - CASSGHGQVNQPQHF TGTGCCAGCAGTGGACACGGACAGGTCAATCAGCCCCAGCATTTT
TRBJ2-3 TRBV24-1 14 TRBD1 - CATSQQGAVDTQYF TGTGCCACCAGTCAGCAGGGGGCCGTGGATACGCAGTATTTT